The next 18 T cell receptor beta chains were all read from a single sample in a study of cytomegalovirus exposure and HLA in healthy donors. PCR was performed using 60 Vbeta and 13 Jbeta primers. The method was immunoSEQ multiplex PCR; TCRdb's version includes in-frame clones alone and lacks a portion of them. The sample lists about 200,000 clones, about 85% occurring once. Sequencing was performed on PBMCs. These receptor sequences come from a male donor in good health and CMV-seropositive.

V and J are TRBV7-3 and TRBJ2-2; TRBD1 might be the D (5 bases). The CDR3 totals 14 residues. CDR1 is SGHTA, CDR2 FQGTGA, per germline. V was cut by 2 bases and J by 1 base, with 5 bases left in between. CDR3 loop: CASSLQGNTGELFF. In nucleotides, the CDR3 is TGTGCCAGCAGCTTACAGGGGAACACCGGGGAGCTGTTTTTT. The whole variable domain, filled in from reference TRBV7-3 and TRBJ2-2, reads GAGVSQTPSNKVTEKGKYVELRCDPISGHTALYWYRQSLGQGPEFLIYFQGTGAADDSGLPNDRFFAVRPEGSVSTLKIQRTERGDSAVYLCASSLQGNTGELFFGEGSRLTVL.

The chain is built from TRBV28 and TRBJ2-7; no reliable D call. The CDR3 consists of 16 residues. Trimming removed 3 bases from V and 2 bases from J, with 17 bases in between. The V gene's germline CDR1 is MDHEN and CDR2 SYDVKM. CDR3 DNA: TGTGCCAGCAGTTTCTACAGCTCGACAAGTACCTACGAGCAGTACTTC. The encoded protein is CASSFYSSTSTYEQYF.

V is TRBV5-8 and J is TRBJ2-7; D gene unclear. CDR3 length equals 16 residues. Trimming shortened V by 2 bases and J by 0 bases, and 15 bases separated the two germline ends. Germline CDR1 reads SGHTS; CDR2 reads YDEGEE. The CDR3: CASSFSDATLSYEQYF. The CDR3 coding sequence is TGTGCCAGCAGCTTCAGCGATGCAACCCTCTCCTACGAGCAGTACTTC.

The chain recombines TRBV7-2 with TRBJ1-2; D gene ambiguous. This CDR3 spans 16 amino acids. The V and J ends lost 0 bases and 2 bases respectively, with 13 bases between them. Germline V gene lookup returns CDR1 SGHTA and CDR2 FQGNSA. This chain's CDR3 is CASSLASGRHNYGYTF. CDR3 coding DNA: TGTGCCAGCAGCTTAGCGTCGGGTCGTCACAACTATGGCTACACCTTC.

The genes are TRBV5-4 and TRBJ2-7; 14 bases are a match to TRBD2. The germline V gene encodes CDR1 SGHNT and CDR2 YYREEE (reference sequence). The CDR3 has 18 residues. J was trimmed by 5 bases and V by 4 bases; bases with no gene match: 14. The CDR3 nucleotides read TGTGCCAGCAGCCCGGGACTAGCGGGAGAGTACGGGGCCCACGAGCAGTACTTC. It translates to CASSPGLAGEYGAHEQYF.

The gene calls are TRBV15 and TRBJ1-2; no firm D call. The CDR3 spans 17 residues. Germline V gene lookup returns CDR1 LNHNV and CDR2 YYDKDF (reference sequence). Trimming removed 0 bases at V and 6 bases at J, with 20 bases between. The CDR3 DNA is TGTGCCACCAGCAGAGACGGAAAGGCCTCTTGGGCCAATGGCTACACCTTC. Translated, it gives CATSRDGKASWANGYTF.

This chain links TRBV28 with TRBJ1-2; tentative D call: TRBD1 (6 bases). The V end was cut by 6 bases, the J end by 4 bases, with 15 bases between. The germline gives CDR1 MDHEN, CDR2 SYDVKM. The length of the CDR3 is 14 residues. CDR3 region: CASRTQGSLYGYTF. In nucleotides, the CDR3 is TGTGCCAGCAGAACACAGGGCTCCCTCTATGGCTACACCTTC.

This chain connects TRBV19 to TRBJ2-5; weak D call: TRBD2 (6 bases). Trimming pared 6 bases from V and 5 bases from J, leaving 13 bases between. The CDR3 extends over 13 amino acids. CDR1 and CDR2 from the germline V gene are LNHDA and SQIVND (reference sequence). CDR3 residues: CASRMGSGETQYF. The CDR3 bases are TGTGCCAGTAGAATGGGAAGCGGGGAGACCCAGTACTTC.

J is TRBJ1-2 and V is TRBV6-1; weak D call: TRBD1 (5 bases). From germline, CDR1 is MNHNS and CDR2 SASEGT. The CDR3 contains 11 residues. The ends were cut back, 5 bases at V and 7 bases at J, with 8 bases in the middle. The CDR3 sequence: CASSFGAGYTF. CDR3 nucleotide sequence: TGTGCCAGCAGTTTTGGGGCTGGCTACACCTTC.

This clone was found a few times. This chain uses TRBV5-3 with TRBJ1-1; no clear D. TRBV5-3 carries the ORF label, with uncertain function. V lost 4 bases, J lost 1 base, and 11 bases lay in between. CDR3 length: 14 residues. CDR3 sequence: CARSAEEGNTEAFF. The CDR3 DNA follows: TGTGCCAGAAGCGCCGAGGAGGGGAACACTGAAGCTTTCTTT.

This chain links TRBV10-3 with TRBJ1-6; weak D call: TRBD1 (6 bases). The germline V and J ends were trimmed by 6 bases and 4 bases, with 10 bases remaining between them. Germline CDR1 and CDR2: ENHRY and SYGVKD. The CDR3 has 14 residues. This CDR3 reads CAIRKDSYNSPLHF. In nucleotides, the CDR3 is TGTGCCATCAGAAAGGACAGTTATAATTCACCCCTCCACTTT.

The chain joins TRBV11-2 to TRBJ1-1; the D is unclear. V was pared by 1 base and J by 7 bases, with 13 bases between. Germline CDR1 and CDR2: SGHAT and FQNNGV. CDR3 length equals 14 residues. CDR3 region: CASSLVRGKGEAFF. CDR3 nucleotides: TGTGCCAGCAGCTTAGTTCGAGGGAAAGGTGAAGCTTTCTTT.

J is TRBJ1-4 and V is TRBV11-2; TRBD1 might be the D (5 bases). Germline V gene sequence: CDR1 SGHAT, CDR2 FQNNGV. The CDR3 runs 15 residues. With 5 bases removed from V and 9 bases from J, the gap between germline ends came to 19 bases. CDR3 sequence: CASSQTGIRGKKLFF. DNA of the CDR3: TGTGCCAGCAGCCAGACCGGTATCCGGGGGAAAAAACTGTTTTTT.

This clone came up once. V gene TRBV9 combines with J gene TRBJ1-3; D ambiguous. The germline V gene encodes CDR1 SGDLS and CDR2 YYNGEE. V was shortened by 4 bases and J by 0 bases, with 5 bases between the two germline ends. The CDR3 extends over 13 amino acids. The DNA for the CDR3 is TGTGCCAGCAGCCCCTACTCTGGAAACACCATATATTTT. This translates into CASSPYSGNTIYF.

CDR3 sequence reads: CASSLSGAFGLYF. The CDR3 DNA is TGTGCCAGTAGCTTGAGCGGGGCCTTTGGACTGTATTTT. The rearrangement joins TRBV19 to TRBJ2-3; 7 bases are shared with TRBD2. Trimming cost V 6 bases and J 14 bases; bases outside gene matches: 14. CDR1 LNHDA and CDR2 SQIVND come from the germline V gene (reference sequence). CDR3 length: 13 residues. The full variable domain, with the rest looked up from reference TRBV19 and TRBJ2-3, is DGGITQSPKYLFRKEGQNVTLSCEQNLNHDAMYWYRQDPGQGLRLIYYSQIVNDFQKGDIAEGYSVSREKKESFPLTVTSAQKNPTAFYLCASSLSGAFGLYFGPGTRLTVL.

V is TRBV10-3 and J is TRBJ1-5, with a possible D match to TRBD1 (5 bases). There are 15 residues in the CDR3. The V end was cut by 2 bases, the J end by 1 base, with 9 bases between. The germline V gene encodes CDR1 ENHRY and CDR2 SYGVKD. The CDR3 region is CAISEAGTSNQPQHF. The CDR3 DNA is TGTGCCATCAGTGAGGCGGGGACGAGCAATCAGCCCCAGCATTTT.

Of note for this clone: A read error may account for a junction end that differs from germline. The sample carries other DNA sequences with the same CDR3. The chain is built from TRBV28 and TRBJ2-7; D is unclear. The CDR3 is 11 residues long. Germline V CDR1 and CDR2: MDHEN, SYDVKM. This CDR3 is CASSTSYEQYF. CDR3 nucleotide sequence: TGCGCCAGCAGTACTTCCTACGAGCAGTACTTC.

V and J are TRBV6-6 and TRBJ1-4; TRBD1 might be the D (5 bases). This CDR3 is 16 amino acids long. The germline V and J ends were trimmed by 6 bases and 2 bases, with 16 bases remaining between them. Germline CDR1 reads MNHNY; CDR2 reads SVGAGI (reference sequence). CDR3 amino acids: CASRPLQGTTNEKLFF. The CDR3 DNA reads as TGTGCCAGCAGACCACTGCAGGGTACTACTAATGAAAAACTGTTTTTT.